The 29 T cell receptor beta chains reported below all come from one sample, sequenced in a study of T cell repertoires in cytomegalovirus infection (dated by TCRdb to between 2017 and 2020). This specimen's treatment or condition label, per the study, means: in vitro stimulation with specific CMV peptide epitopes to enrich CMV-specific T cells. No antigen has been assigned to these receptors. Sequencing was performed on an Illumina HiSeq 1500. TCRdb ran its own pipeline on the public reads, namely fastp trimming at Q25 and MiXCR clone calling, and kept in-frame beta chains. CDR3 protein sequences are deduplicated, and each keeps its most common genes and DNA. This sample gives roughly 730,000 distinct CDR3 sequences in total; roughly 30% of them show up just once. 15% to 20% of the sample goes to the ten largest clones. This sample comprised cultured PBMCs, obtained from culture after CMV antigen stimulation. These receptors were collected from a human donor in good health (CMV status not recorded). Some clones in this sample may be carry-over from other donors' samples.

The chain uses TRBV28 and TRBJ2-1, with 7 bases fitting TRBD1. Germline assignment: CDR1 MDHEN and CDR2 SYDVKM. CDR3 size: 15 residues. With 5 bases clipped from V and 2 bases from J, the junction kept 6 bases outside the gene matches. The CDR3 DNA sequence: TGTGCCAGCAGTCCCGGGGACAGTGCCTACAATGAGCAGTTCTTC. Translating it yields CASSPGDSAYNEQFF.

This sequence joins TRBV10-3 and TRBJ1-3; D possibly corresponds to TRBD1 (6 bases). Per the germline V gene, CDR1 is ENHRY and CDR2 is SYGVKD. This CDR3 has 14 amino acids. V lost 10 bases and J 0 bases, leaving 13 bases between the germline ends. The CDR3 nucleotides read TGTGCCACCTCCACAGGGACCTCTGGAAACACCATATATTTT. Its translation is CATSTGTSGNTIYF.

This chain links TRBV2 with TRBJ1-3; no clear D. The germline V gene has CDR1 SNHLY and CDR2 FYNNEI. The CDR3 is 12 residues long. The V and J ends lost 3 bases and 4 bases respectively, with 4 bases between them. The CDR3 here is CASSEQGNTIYF. DNA of the CDR3: TGTGCCAGCAGTGAGCAAGGAAACACCATATATTTT.

The chain couples TRBV10-3 to TRBJ2-3; no clear D. The CDR3 totals 14 residues. CDR1 and CDR2 from the germline V gene are ENHRY and SYGVKD. Trimming shortened V by 2 bases and J by 0 bases, and 6 bases separated the two germline ends. In nucleotides, the CDR3 is TGTGCCATCAGTGAGCTCGGGAGCACAGATACGCAGTATTTT. It specifies CAISELGSTDTQYF.

The V call is TRBV28, the J call TRBJ1-1; D ambiguous. CDR3 size: 13 residues. The V gene lost 3 bases and the J gene lost 5 bases, with 10 bases spanning the gap. The V gene's germline CDR1 is MDHEN and CDR2 SYDVKM. The CDR3, as DNA: TGTGCCAGCAGTTTTGTGGGTTTTACTGAAGCTTTCTTT. It specifies CASSFVGFTEAFF.

V gene TRBV7-2 combines with J gene TRBJ2-3; 7 bases are a match to TRBD1. Losses at the gene ends were 4 bases for V and 4 bases for J; bases not matched to a gene: 5. The V gene's germline CDR1 is SGHTA and CDR2 FQGNSA. The CDR3 covers 14 residues. CDR3 protein: CASSSSGQPDTQYF. The CDR3 nucleotides read TGTGCCAGCAGCTCCTCGGGACAGCCAGATACGCAGTATTTT.

A few counts support this clonotype. The gene calls are TRBV6-1 and TRBJ1-2, with 10 bases aligning to TRBD1. CDR1 is MNHNS and CDR2 is SASEGT in the germline V gene. The length of the CDR3 is 13 residues. J was trimmed by 6 bases and V by 6 bases; bases with no gene match: 4. DNA for the CDR3: TGTGCCAGCAGAGACAGGGGGCCTAATGGCTACACCTTC. It codes for CASRDRGPNGYTF.

This clonotype was observed a few times. This sequence joins TRBV5-6 and TRBJ2-7, with 7 bases identical to TRBD1. Unmatched junction bases numbered 9, after V lost 3 bases and J lost 3 bases. Germline CDR1 and CDR2: SGHDT and YYEEEE. CDR3 size: 15 residues. The CDR3 reads CASSSTTDRNYEQYF. The CDR3 nucleotides read TGTGCCAGCAGCTCCACAACGGACAGGAACTACGAGCAGTACTTC. The full variable domain, its missing parts supplied by reference TRBV5-6 and TRBJ2-7, is DAGVTQSPTHLIKTRGQQVTLRCSPKSGHDTVSWYQQALGQGPQFIFQYYEEEERQRGNFPDRFSGHQFPNYSSELNVNALLLGDSALYLCASSSTTDRNYEQYFGPGTRLTVT.

The chain is built from TRBV7-6 and TRBJ1-4; no clear D gene. The germline V and J ends were trimmed by 0 bases and 3 bases, with 11 bases remaining between them. Germline V CDR1 and CDR2: SGHVS, FNYEAQ. The CDR3 contains 16 residues. The CDR3: CASSLAGVRSNEKLFF. DNA for the CDR3: TGTGCCAGCAGCTTAGCTGGGGTCAGGTCTAATGAAAAACTGTTTTTT.

This clonotype has only one observation. The chain is built from TRBV3-1 and TRBJ2-2, with D uncertain. With 1 base removed from V and 6 bases from J, the gap between germline ends came to 15 bases. This CDR3 spans 16 amino acids. Germline V CDR1 and CDR2: LGHDT, YNNKEL (reference sequence). The CDR3 spells CASSQGPPGRAGELFF. The DNA of the CDR3 is TGTGCCAGCAGCCAAGGCCCCCCTGGGCGCGCCGGGGAGCTGTTTTTT.

This clonotype turned up a few times. DNA for the CDR3: TGTGCCAGCAGTCTATCCGCTGAGGGTCAGCCCCAGCATTTT. Encoded protein: CASSLSAEGQPQHF. J is TRBJ1-5 and V is TRBV12-3 or TRBV12-4; D is undetermined. V lost 5 bases to trimming and J lost 6 bases, with 14 bases between them. This CDR3 is 14 amino acids long.

This clonotype was seen only once. V gene TRBV2 combines with J gene TRBJ2-2, with D possibly being TRBD1 (5 bases). Trimming left V 2 bases short and J 1 base short, with 11 bases between. The CDR3 consists of 16 residues. From germline, CDR1 is SNHLY and CDR2 FYNNEI. In DNA form, the CDR3 reads TGTGCCAGCAGTGAACAGGGTCTCAAGAACACCGGGGAGCTGTTTTTT. Encoded protein: CASSEQGLKNTGELFF.

This clonotype has just a few counts. This chain links TRBV6-8 with TRBJ2-3; either TRBD1 or TRBD2 may fit D (5 bases each). CDR3 length equals 14 residues. Germline-derived CDR1 and CDR2 are MNHGY and SAAAGT. The germline V and J ends were trimmed by 8 bases and 3 bases, with 15 bases remaining between them. The CDR3 here is CASGTRGVTDTQYF. The CDR3 coding sequence is TGTGCCAGCGGAACGAGAGGGGTGACAGATACGCAGTATTTT.

This clonotype was recorded once. The genes are TRBV27 and TRBJ2-2; D possibly corresponds to TRBD1 (5 bases). The CDR3 length is 16 residues. V was cut by 6 bases and J by 6 bases, with 20 bases left in between. Germline CDR1 and CDR2: MNHEY and SMNVEV (reference sequence). For the CDR3, the DNA is TGTGCCAGCAGCCGTTCTCCGCCCCAGGGCGCCGGGGAGCTGTTTTTT. This sequence encodes CASSRSPPQGAGELFF.

The rearrangement uses TRBV10-3 and TRBJ2-3; D remains unclear. Germline CDR1 ENHRY, CDR2 SYGVKD. The ends were cut back, 4 bases at V and 4 bases at J, with 3 bases in the middle. The CDR3 loop spans 11 amino acids. The CDR3 bases are TGTGCCATCAGTGGGGCAGATACGCAGTATTTT. Its protein is CAISGADTQYF.

The V call is TRBV27, the J call TRBJ2-7; 11 positions match TRBD2. Germline V lookup: CDR1 MNHEY, CDR2 SMNVEV (reference sequence). This CDR3 spans 15 amino acids. Trimming removed 3 bases from V and 3 bases from J; junction bases left unmatched: 4. In DNA form, the CDR3 reads TGTGCCAGCAGTTTCCTAGCGGGAGGAATCTACGAGCAGTACTTC. Its protein product is CASSFLAGGIYEQYF.

The genes are TRBV7-9 and TRBJ2-7; TRBD2 aligns across 7 bases. J lost 3 bases, V lost 5 bases, and 7 bases had no gene match. There are 14 residues in the CDR3. The germline V gene has CDR1 SEHNR and CDR2 FQNEAQ (reference sequence). Written as DNA, the CDR3 is TGTGCCAGCAGCCCCCGGACTAGAGTCTACGAGCAGTACTTC. This gives the protein CASSPRTRVYEQYF. The full variable domain, its missing parts supplied by reference TRBV7-9 and TRBJ2-7, is DTGVSQNPRHKITKRGQNVTFRCDPISEHNRLYWYRQTLGQGPEFLTYFQNEAQLEKSRLLSDRFSAERPKGSFSTLEIQRTEQGDSAMYLCASSPRTRVYEQYFGPGTRLTVT.

This clonotype was counted a few times. The chain links TRBV7-9 to TRBJ1-1, with D unresolved. In germline, CDR1 is SEHNR, CDR2 FQNEAQ (reference sequence). CDR3 length: 12 amino acids. The ends were cut back, 5 bases at V and 8 bases at J, with 12 bases in the middle. Written as DNA, the CDR3 is TGTGCCAGCAGCGTCCCCGCGGGAGAAGCTTTCTTT. Amino acid sequence: CASSVPAGEAFF. Full variable domain (rest looked up from reference TRBV7-9 and TRBJ1-1): DTGVSQNPRHKITKRGQNVTFRCDPISEHNRLYWYRQTLGQGPEFLTYFQNEAQLEKSRLLSDRFSAERPKGSFSTLEIQRTEQGDSAMYLCASSVPAGEAFFGQGTRLTVV.

This chain links TRBV6-1 with TRBJ1-1; D gene unclear. V gave up 6 bases and J gave up 0 bases, with 14 bases separating them. The germline gives CDR1 MNHNS, CDR2 SASEGT. The CDR3 has 15 residues. The chain's CDR3 is CASRTQVRLNTEAFF. Here the CDR3 DNA reads TGTGCCAGCAGGACCCAGGTGAGACTGAACACTGAAGCTTTCTTT.

This clonotype was recorded at least ten times. The rearrangement joins TRBV28 to TRBJ1-6, with D unclear. The V gene lost 3 bases and the J gene lost 9 bases, with 6 bases spanning the gap. In germline, CDR1 is MDHEN, CDR2 SYDVKM. This CDR3 is 12 amino acids long. CDR3 bases: TGTGCCAGCAGTTTGAGTTTTTCACCCCTCCACTTT. Its translation: CASSLSFSPLHF.

This sequence joins TRBV10-3 and TRBJ2-1; possibly TRBD1 or TRBD2 for D (6 bases each). V lost 3 bases, J lost 5 bases, and 8 bases lay in between. The CDR3 totals 13 residues. CDR1 and CDR2 from the germline V gene are ENHRY and SYGVKD. This CDR3 reads CAISDRGDNEQFF. As DNA, the CDR3 is TGTGCCATCAGTGATAGGGGGGACAATGAGCAGTTCTTC.

This chain connects TRBV7-9 to TRBJ2-5; unclear D gene. Germline values: CDR1 SEHNR, CDR2 FQNEAQ (reference sequence). V was shortened by 3 bases and J by 9 bases, with 11 bases between the two germline ends. The CDR3 runs 12 residues. The chain's CDR3 is CASSFPRAAQYF. In nucleotides, the CDR3 is TGTGCCAGCAGCTTCCCCCGGGCGGCCCAGTACTTC.

The J gene is TRBJ2-3, the V gene TRBV2; 9 bases align to TRBD2. With V trimmed by 7 bases and J by 4 bases, 12 bases remained unmatched. CDR3 length equals 16 residues. Germline V lookup: CDR1 SNHLY, CDR2 FYNNEI. The CDR3 spells CASTQGLAGNSDTQYF. Here the CDR3 DNA reads TGTGCCAGCACCCAGGGCCTAGCGGGAAACTCAGATACGCAGTATTTT. Combining the CDR3 with reference TRBV2 and TRBJ2-3 gives the whole variable domain EPEVTQTPSHQVTQMGQEVILRCVPISNHLYFYWYRQILGQKVEFLVSFYNNEISEKSEIFDDQFSVERPDGSNFTLKIRSTKLEDSAMYFCASTQGLAGNSDTQYFGPGTRLTVL.

The genes are TRBV23-1 and TRBJ2-3; D is possibly TRBD1 or TRBD2 (5 bases each). TRBV23-1 is an open reading frame whose function is uncertain. Trimming took 7 bases from V and 1 from J, leaving 18 bases between them. This CDR3 spans 16 amino acids. CDR3 amino acids: CASKRDVRYRTDTQYF. The CDR3 DNA reads TGCGCCAGCAAAAGGGACGTAAGATACCGCACAGATACGCAGTATTTT.

CDR3 nucleotides: TGTGCCAGCAGCGATCCCTACGGGGGCCGGGAAACCTACGAGCAGTACTTC. Amino acid sequence: CASSDPYGGRETYEQYF. The J gene is TRBJ2-7, the V gene TRBV7-6; D tentatively fits TRBD1 or TRBD2 (6 bases each). The CDR3 sequence is 17 residues long. With 5 bases removed from V and 2 bases from J, the gap between germline ends came to 22 bases. Germline V gene data show CDR1 as SGHVS and CDR2 as FNYEAQ.

This chain links TRBV12-3 or TRBV12-4 with TRBJ1-4; a weak D match, TRBD1 (6 bases). V dropped 2 bases and J dropped 6 bases, with 10 bases sitting between them. The CDR3 is made up of 14 amino acids. In DNA form, the CDR3 reads TGTGCCAGCAGTTTACAGGGGTTATATGAAAAACTGTTTTTT. As protein: CASSLQGLYEKLFF.

This rearrangement joins TRBV6-6 to TRBJ2-1; D is undetermined. Trimming shortened V by 7 bases and J by 8 bases, and 12 bases separated the two germline ends. This CDR3 is 12 amino acids long. Germline V gene sequence: CDR1 MNHNY, CDR2 SVGAGI (reference sequence). The CDR3 DNA reads TGTGCCAGCAACGACCCCTCCGATGAGCAGTTCTTC. This codes for CASNDPSDEQFF.

This clonotype was seen a handful of times. This chain's CDR3 is CASSLSGGAGTGELFF. In DNA, the CDR3 is TGTGCCAGCAGCTTAAGTGGGGGCGCAGGGACCGGGGAGCTGTTTTTT. V and J are TRBV7-2 and TRBJ2-2; possibly TRBD1 for D (6 bases). Germline lookup yields CDR1 SGHTA and CDR2 FQGNSA. V shed 2 bases and J shed 5 bases, with 15 bases lying between them. The CDR3 consists of 16 residues.

The chain has TRBV19 and TRBJ1-2; 7 bases align to TRBD1. The CDR3 runs 15 residues. V lost 7 bases to trimming and J lost 3 bases; unmatched junction nucleotides: 11. Germline CDR1 reads LNHDA; CDR2 reads SQIVND (reference sequence). As DNA, the CDR3 is TGTGCCAGTACCCTTTTAGGGGGCGAGCACTATGGCTACACCTTC. This codes for CASTLLGGEHYGYTF.